This TCR beta chain was found in a study of OX40 agonist ivuxolimab in advanced cancers. The CDR3 extends over 15 amino acids. V was cut by 6 bases and J by 4 bases, with 16 bases left in between. Germline V lookup: CDR1 SNHLY, CDR2 FYNNEI. Libraries were prepared by immunoSEQ multiplex PCR; TCRdb keeps only in-frame clonotypes and omits some of them. This table has 70,000 to 90,000 clones, around 81% appearing once. The clonotype comes from an adult with an advanced solid tumor such as melanoma, head and neck, liver or kidney cancer. The J gene is TRBJ2-1, the V gene TRBV2; D gene unclear. The starting material was CD4+ or CD8+ T cells sorted from blood, obtained in a trial of the OX40 agonist ivuxolimab. The CDR3 sequence: CASRPDNFKYNEQFF. The CDR3 bases are TGTGCCAGCAGGCCCGACAACTTTAAATACAATGAGCAGTTCTTC.